Given below is one T cell receptor (beta chain) in context. V shed 4 bases and J 8 bases; nucleotides not matched to a gene: 2. Germline V lookup: CDR1 SEHNR, CDR2 FQNEAQ (reference sequence). The CDR3 is 13 residues long. The PCR made use of 60 Vbeta and 13 Jbeta primers. Measured with immunoSEQ multiplex PCR; TCRdb has only the in-frame clones, and not every one. The table includes 110,000 or so clones, about 83% detected once. The data derive from a study of cytomegalovirus exposure and HLA in healthy donors. About the study: In a previous analysis, about 100 million unique TCR beta sequences were found from about 179 million T cells.

This clonotype originated in a female donor in good health and CMV-seronegative. The chain recombines TRBV7-9 with TRBJ1-4, with TRBD1 matching over 9 bases. What was sequenced was PBMCs. DNA of the CDR3: TGTGCCAGCAGCTGGGGACAGGGCGAAAAACTGTTTTTT. This translates into CASSWGQGEKLFF.